The 30 T cell receptor beta chains presented below share a single source sample, sequenced in a study of neoadjuvant nivolumab and ipilimumab in lung cancer. The method was immunoSEQ multiplex PCR; TCRdb's version includes in-frame clones alone and lacks a portion of them. The data contain about 38,000 clones, 80% to 90% of them singletons. The sample here was peripheral blood, taken before neoadjuvant nivolumab, alone or with ipilimumab. All receptors come from an adult with non-small cell lung cancer.

J is TRBJ1-1 and V is TRBV5-1; D is perhaps TRBD1 (6 bases). The CDR3 contains 14 residues. Trimming took 7 bases from V and 1 from J, leaving 14 bases between them. Germline lookup yields CDR1 SGHRS and CDR2 YFSETQ. The CDR3 region has the DNA TGCGCCAGCGGAAACAGGGCGGGGAACACTGAAGCTTTCTTT. It translates to CASGNRAGNTEAFF.

The rearrangement links TRBV2 to TRBJ1-5; D uncertain. Germline CDR1 and CDR2: SNHLY and FYNNEI. The CDR3 is 18 amino acids. Between the trimmed V and J ends, which lost 6 bases and 0 bases, there was a span of 21 bases. CDR3 amino acids: CASSAEATFPYSNQPQHF. The DNA of the CDR3 is TGTGCCAGCAGCGCGGAGGCCACATTCCCTTATAGCAATCAGCCCCAGCATTTT. Supplemented by reference TRBV2 and TRBJ1-5, the full variable domain reads EPEVTQTPSHQVTQMGQEVILRCVPISNHLYFYWYRQILGQKVEFLVSFYNNEISEKSEIFDDQFSVERPDGSNFTLKIRSTKLEDSAMYFCASSAEATFPYSNQPQHFGDGTRLSIL.

This chain uses TRBV2 with TRBJ2-7, with 9 bases identical to TRBD1. This CDR3 comprises 15 residues. V trimming: 5 bases; J trimming: 0 bases; junction bases outside the gene matches: 5. Germline loops: CDR1 SNHLY, CDR2 FYNNEI. CDR3 protein: CASSPGTGSSYEQYF. In DNA form, the CDR3 reads TGTGCCAGCAGTCCCGGGACAGGGAGCTCCTACGAGCAGTACTTC.

The rearrangement joins TRBV25-1 to TRBJ2-1, with TRBD2 matching over 10 bases. Germline V lookup: CDR1 MGHDK, CDR2 SYGVNS. Germline trimming cut 5 bases from V and 9 bases from J; bases unmatched to any gene: 7. This CDR3 is 14 amino acids long. DNA for the CDR3: TGTGCCAGCAGTATACTAGCGGGAACGGGTGAGCAGTTCTTC. Translation: CASSILAGTGEQFF.

The chain has TRBV9 and TRBJ2-3; 8 nucleotides align to TRBD1. The CDR3 sequence is 16 residues long. Per the germline V gene, CDR1 is SGDLS and CDR2 is YYNGEE. V was clipped by 1 base and J by 2 bases; unmatched bases: 6. The CDR3 loop reads CASSVQGAQATDTQYF. The CDR3 DNA is TGTGCCAGCAGCGTACAGGGGGCACAAGCCACAGATACGCAGTATTTT.

The chain combines TRBV7-2 with TRBJ1-1, with 9 bases aligning to TRBD1. Germline CDR1 reads SGHTA; CDR2 reads FQGNSA. There are 15 residues in the CDR3. V was clipped by 5 bases and J by 1 base; unmatched bases: 5. The CDR3 spells CASSPVGQGNTEAFF. The CDR3 region has the DNA TGTGCCAGCAGCCCCGTGGGACAGGGGAACACTGAAGCTTTCTTT.

This clone turned up a few times. The chain couples TRBV9 to TRBJ2-5; maybe TRBD2 (6 bases). The V end lost 0 bases, the J end lost 4 bases, and 7 bases lay between the germline ends. Germline V CDR1 and CDR2: SGDLS, YYNGEE. The CDR3 runs to 13 residues. The CDR3 DNA is TGTGCCAGCAGCGTAGGGGACTCAGAGACCCAGTACTTC. Its translation is CASSVGDSETQYF.

The chain carries TRBV10-3 and TRBJ2-3; 9 positions match TRBD2. V shed 5 bases and J 3 bases; nucleotides not matched to a gene: 6. Germline lookup yields CDR1 ENHRY and CDR2 SYGVKD. The CDR3 is 15 amino acids. The CDR3 nucleotides read TGTGCCATCAGTCTTAGCGGGAGTGGTACAGATACGCAGTATTTT. It codes for CAISLSGSGTDTQYF.

The genes are TRBV5-8 and TRBJ2-3, with D perhaps matching TRBD1 (5 bases). The germline V and J ends were trimmed by 2 bases and 4 bases, with 8 bases remaining between them. CDR3 length: 13 amino acids. CDR1 and CDR2 (germline): SGHTS, YDEGEE. The CDR3 nucleotides read TGTGCCAGCAGCTTATGGGGCTCAGATACGCAGTATTTT. Translated: CASSLWGSDTQYF.

The rearrangement uses TRBV4-1 and TRBJ2-7; TRBD1 aligns across 8 bases. CDR1 MGHRA and CDR2 YSYEKL come from the germline V gene. This CDR3 spans 14 amino acids. The V segment lost 4 bases and the J segment 0 bases; nucleotides outside the gene matches: 2. CDR3 amino acids: CASSPGQGSYEQYF. As DNA, the CDR3 is TGCGCCAGCAGCCCCGGACAGGGCTCCTACGAGCAGTACTTC.

The V and J genes are TRBV4-1 and TRBJ2-1; 7 bases are shared with TRBD2. The CDR3 length is 16 residues. In germline, CDR1 is MGHRA, CDR2 YSYEKL. J lost 2 bases, V lost 0 bases, and 4 bases had no gene match. The CDR3 DNA reads as TGCGCCAGCAGCCAAGACCCTAGCGGTCCCTACAATGAGCAGTTCTTC. It is translated as CASSQDPSGPYNEQFF.

V is TRBV7-3 and J is TRBJ2-2; either TRBD1 or TRBD2 may fit D (6 bases each). Germline values: CDR1 SGHTA, CDR2 FQGTGA. The CDR3 is made up of 15 amino acids. Trimming left V 3 bases short and J 4 bases short, with 12 bases between. As DNA, the CDR3 is TGTGCCAGCAGCTTGGGGGGCATGGGCACCGGGGAGCTGTTTTTT. Translation gives CASSLGGMGTGELFF.

The V call is TRBV7-9, the J call TRBJ2-2; D is perhaps TRBD2 (7 bases). There are 17 residues in the CDR3. CDR1 is SEHNR, CDR2 FQNEAQ, per germline (reference sequence). Trimming pared 7 bases from V and 4 bases from J, leaving 22 bases between. The CDR3 loop is CASTNLGGGSSTGELFF. The CDR3 DNA is TGTGCCAGCACCAACTTAGGGGGAGGGTCGAGCACCGGGGAGCTGTTTTTT.

The gene calls are TRBV7-8 and TRBJ2-7, with TRBD1 identical over 9 bases. J gave up 3 bases and V 0 bases, and 3 bases lay outside the gene matches. The CDR3 has 15 residues. Germline V gives CDR1 SGHVS, CDR2 FQNEAQ. In nucleotides, the CDR3 is TGTGCCAGCAGCTTAGCCGGGACAGGGCTCTACGAGCAGTACTTC. As protein: CASSLAGTGLYEQYF.

The V gene is TRBV7-9, the J gene TRBJ2-5; D unclear. CDR1 SEHNR and CDR2 FQNEAQ come from the germline V gene (reference sequence). V was shortened by 4 bases and J by 2 bases, with 14 bases between the two germline ends. The CDR3 is 15 amino acids. In DNA form, the CDR3 reads TGTGCCAGCAGCTCAATAAGACGGGCTCAAGAGACCCAGTACTTC. The encoded protein is CASSSIRRAQETQYF.

The rearrangement links TRBV5-5 to TRBJ2-7, with D possibly being TRBD1 or TRBD2 (5 bases each). The CDR3 is made up of 18 amino acids. V was trimmed by 2 bases and J by 1 base, leaving 22 bases between them. The V gene's germline CDR1 is SGHKS and CDR2 YYEKEE (reference sequence). CDR3 in DNA: TGTGCCAGCAGCTTCCCCCGGGACGGGCGTGTCCGTTCCTACGAGCAGTACTTC. Translated: CASSFPRDGRVRSYEQYF.

V and J are TRBV5-1 and TRBJ1-4, with D perhaps TRBD1 (5 bases). This CDR3 spans 16 amino acids. V was pared by 4 bases and J by 0 bases, with 13 bases between. The V gene's germline CDR1 is SGHRS and CDR2 YFSETQ. This CDR3 reads CASSQGSVATNEKLFF. For the CDR3, the DNA is TGCGCCAGCAGCCAGGGAAGTGTTGCAACTAATGAAAAACTGTTTTTT. Using reference TRBV5-1 and TRBJ1-4 for the parts outside the CDR3, the full variable domain is KAGVTQTPRYLIKTRGQQVTLSCSPISGHRSVSWYQQTPGQGLQFLFEYFSETQRNKGNFPGRFSGRQFSNSRSEMNVSTLELGDSALYLCASSQGSVATNEKLFFGSGTQLSVL.

V and J are TRBV30 and TRBJ2-5; TRBD2 matches at 7 bases. Germline-derived CDR1 and CDR2 are GTSNPN and SVGIG (reference sequence). With 6 bases clipped from V and 3 bases from J, the junction kept 13 bases outside the gene matches. This CDR3 is 15 amino acids long. Here the CDR3 DNA reads TGTGCCTGCACCACCGGGACTACCTTAAAAGAGACCCAGTACTTC. Amino acid sequence: CACTTGTTLKETQYF.

This chain uses TRBV28 with TRBJ2-1; maybe TRBD1 (6 bases). V shed 4 bases and J shed 4 bases, with 11 bases lying between them. CDR1 and CDR2 from the germline V gene are MDHEN and SYDVKM. CDR3 length: 14 residues. The CDR3 sequence is CASSSGGLYNEQFF. DNA for the CDR3: TGTGCCAGCAGTTCTGGGGGCCTGTACAATGAGCAGTTCTTC.

The chain recombines TRBV7-3 with TRBJ2-5, with TRBD2 identical over 12 bases. CDR3 length: 18 amino acids. Looked up from germline, CDR1 is SGHTA and CDR2 is FQGTGA. V was clipped by 1 base and J by 2 bases; unmatched bases: 8. CDR3 DNA sequence: TGTGCCAGCAGCTTAAGGGCTAGCGGGGGGGGGATGCAAGAGACCCAGTACTTC. It codes for CASSLRASGGGMQETQYF.

V is TRBV7-2 and J is TRBJ1-5; 7 nucleotides line up with TRBD1. CDR1 and CDR2 from the germline V gene are SGHTA and FQGNSA. The CDR3 runs 13 residues. Trimming at V came to 5 bases and at J to 5 bases, leaving 3 bases not matched to a gene. CDR3 nucleotides: TGTGCCAGCAGCCGGGACAGCTATCAGCCCCAGCATTTT. Translated, it gives CASSRDSYQPQHF.

The chain links TRBV7-6 to TRBJ2-3; 11 bases match TRBD1. V shed 5 bases and J 4 bases; nucleotides not matched to a gene: 5. The CDR3 has 15 residues. Germline assignment: CDR1 SGHVS and CDR2 FNYEAQ. DNA of the CDR3: TGTGCCAGCAGCCTCAGGACAGGGGGCGCAGATACGCAGTATTTT. Its protein is CASSLRTGGADTQYF.

The CDR3 loop is CASRGSPPYEQYF. CDR3 sequence (DNA): TGTGCCAGCAGGGGAAGTCCCCCCTACGAGCAGTACTTC. The J gene is TRBJ2-7, the V gene TRBV6-1; the D is unclear. Germline values: CDR1 MNHNS, CDR2 SASEGT. This CDR3 region has 13 residues. V lost 6 bases to trimming and J lost 2 bases, with 11 bases between them.

The chain couples TRBV6-1 to TRBJ2-5; perhaps TRBD2 as D (5 bases). The germline gives CDR1 MNHNS, CDR2 SASEGT. The length of the CDR3 is 13 residues. Trimming removed 11 bases from V and 4 bases from J, with 17 bases in between. CDR3 in DNA: TGTGCCGGCGGTCAGGACTTATTAGAGACCCAGTACTTC. Amino acids: CAGGQDLLETQYF.

The V and J genes are TRBV6-5 and TRBJ2-7, with D possibly matching TRBD1 (6 bases). Trimming shortened V by 0 bases and J by 2 bases, and 8 bases separated the two germline ends. The CDR3 loop spans 14 amino acids. Per the germline V gene, CDR1 is MNHEY and CDR2 is SVGAGI. CDR3 in amino acids: CASSYSDSTYEQYF. CDR3 coding DNA: TGTGCCAGCAGTTACTCGGACAGTACCTACGAGCAGTACTTC.

The chain is built from TRBV5-6 and TRBJ1-1; D is undetermined. V lost 0 bases and J 6 bases, leaving 3 bases between the germline ends. Germline loops: CDR1 SGHDT, CDR2 YYEEEE. This CDR3 is 11 amino acids long. This CDR3 is CASSLGAEAFF. CDR3 DNA: TGTGCCAGCAGCTTGGGGGCTGAAGCTTTCTTT.

The V gene is TRBV6-5, the J gene TRBJ2-1; 13 positions agree with TRBD2. The germline V gene has CDR1 MNHEY and CDR2 SVGAGI. This CDR3 is 15 amino acids long. J was trimmed by 4 bases and V by 5 bases; bases with no gene match: 2. The chain's CDR3 is CASSPGLAGYNEQFF. The CDR3 DNA follows: TGTGCCAGCAGTCCGGGACTAGCGGGATACAATGAGCAGTTCTTC.

This chain joins TRBV9 and TRBJ1-1, with 8 bases fitting TRBD1. The V gene's germline CDR1 is SGDLS and CDR2 YYNGEE. This CDR3 has 16 amino acids. The V segment lost 4 bases and the J segment 5 bases; nucleotides outside the gene matches: 13. This chain's CDR3 is CASSPRQGSSGTEAFF. CDR3 sequence (DNA): TGTGCCAGCAGCCCAAGACAGGGGTCCAGCGGGACTGAAGCTTTCTTT. Using reference TRBV9 and TRBJ1-1 for the parts outside the CDR3, the full variable domain is DSGVTQTPKHLITATGQRVTLRCSPRSGDLSVYWYQQSLDQGLQFLIQYYNGEERAKGNILERFSAQQFPDLHSELNLSSLELGDSALYFCASSPRQGSSGTEAFFGQGTRLTVV.

The CDR3 coding sequence is TGTGCCAGCAGCTTAGGGCTAGGCTACAATGAGCAGTTCTTC. This encodes CASSLGLGYNEQFF. The J gene is TRBJ2-1, the V gene TRBV7-2, with D unclear. The CDR3 runs 14 residues. Germline V gene sequence: CDR1 SGHTA, CDR2 FQGNSA. Deletions cut 1 base from V and 3 bases from J, with 7 bases between. Complete variable domain (other parts from reference TRBV7-2 and TRBJ2-1): GAGVSQSPSNKVTEKGKDVELRCDPISGHTALYWYRQSLGQGLEFLIYFQGNSAPDKSGLPSDRFSAERTGGSVSTLTIQRTQQEDSAVYLCASSLGLGYNEQFFGPGTRLTVL.

V and J are TRBV7-8 and TRBJ2-1, with D possibly matching TRBD2 (5 bases). With 10 bases removed from V and 1 base from J, the gap between germline ends came to 17 bases. This CDR3 is 15 amino acids long. CDR1 SGHVS and CDR2 FQNEAQ come from the germline V gene. CDR3 nucleotide sequence: TGTGCCACCAACGAGGGCTACATTTCCTACAATGAGCAGTTCTTC. Amino acid sequence: CATNEGYISYNEQFF.